Listed here are 13 T cell receptor beta chains from one sample, sequenced in a study of metastatic and nonmetastatic thyroid tumors (dated by TCRdb to 2019 to 2021). No patient had received any treatment before thyroid surgery. Libraries were constructed by PCR. Data came from an Illumina HiSeq 4000. TCRdb reprocessed the public reads (quality trimming at Q25 with fastp, clone calling with MiXCR) and kept in-frame beta chains. Here the sample has tens of thousands of clones; about a fifth occur a single time. The ten largest clones take up about a sixth of the sample. The sample taken for sequencing was blood. These receptors all come from a female donor with papillary thyroid cancer or a benign thyroid nodule (not recorded which). Some clones in this sample may be carry-over from other donors' samples.

The table lists this clone with a few counts. This could be a read error, since a much larger clone is one nucleotide away. V is TRBV18 and J is TRBJ2-1, with TRBD2 as a possible D gene (6 bases). Germline V gene lookup returns CDR1 KGHSH and CDR2 LQKENI. The CDR3 runs 14 residues. The CDR3 DNA follows: TGTACCAGCTCACCATTAGCGGATGACAATGAGCAGTTCTTC. Amino acid sequence: CTSSPLADDNEQFF.

This clone was recorded at least ten times. Different DNA sequences within this sample yield the same CDR3. J is TRBJ2-5 and V is TRBV29-1; D is ambiguous. V was trimmed by 6 bases and J by 0 bases, leaving 5 bases between them. The V gene's germline CDR1 is SQVTM and CDR2 ANQGSEA. The CDR3 is made up of 11 amino acids. The CDR3 bases are TGCAGCGTAGCGAACCAAGAGACCCAGTACTTC. Translated: CSVANQETQYF.

The rearrangement uses TRBV5-5 and TRBJ1-1; possible D gene TRBD1, 5 bases. The CDR3 consists of 14 residues. Between the trimmed V and J ends, which lost 0 bases and 1 base, there was a span of 7 bases. Germline V gene lookup returns CDR1 SGHKS and CDR2 YYEKEE (reference sequence). The CDR3 loop reads CASSLDQGNTEAFF. CDR3 nucleotides: TGTGCCAGCAGCTTGGATCAGGGGAACACTGAAGCTTTCTTT. The full variable domain, its missing parts supplied by reference TRBV5-5 and TRBJ1-1, is DAGVTQSPTHLIKTRGQQVTLRCSPISGHKSVSWYQQVLGQGPQFIFQYYEKEERGRGNFPDRFSARQFPNYSSELNVNALLLGDSALYLCASSLDQGNTEAFFGQGTRLTVV.

On this clone itself: This may come from a read error, since a much larger clone is one base off. This chain joins TRBV5-4 and TRBJ2-3; D is possibly TRBD1 or TRBD2 (5 bases each). The CDR3 sequence is 15 residues long. V lost 3 bases, J lost 6 bases, and 17 bases lay in between. Germline assignment: CDR1 SGHNT and CDR2 YYREEE (reference sequence). CDR3 nucleotide sequence: TGTGCCAGCAGCTCCCATACTAGTGGGGGTGATACGCAGTATTTT. Its protein product is CASSSHTSGGDTQYF.

About this clone: A single base separates this from a much larger clone, so it may be a read error. The chain employs TRBV6-4 and TRBJ2-1; possible D gene TRBD2, 6 bases. Germline CDR1 is MRHNA and CDR2 is SNTAGT. This CDR3 has 15 residues. The CDR3 coding sequence is TGCGCCAGCAGTGACTCGTCTAGCGTATACAATGAGCAGTTCTTC. Amino acids: CASSDSSSVYNEQFF.

This clone was recorded at least ten times. The rearrangement links TRBV29-1 to TRBJ2-1; 12 bases align to TRBD2. Germline CDR1 is SQVTM and CDR2 is ANQGSEA. There are 12 residues in the CDR3. Unmatched junction bases numbered 7, after V lost 7 bases and J lost 12 bases. The CDR3 nucleotides are TGCAGCGCCGGGACTAGCGGGTCGCTGCAGTTCTTC. Translated, it gives CSAGTSGSLQFF.

In this sample, this clone turned up a few times. The same CDR3 can be traced to other DNA sequences in this sample. V usage is TRBV6-4 and J usage is TRBJ2-2; D is perhaps TRBD2 (5 bases). This CDR3 contains 15 residues. Trimming took off 6 bases at V and 6 bases at J, with 17 bases between the two ends. Germline lookup yields CDR1 MRHNA and CDR2 SNTAGT. This chain's CDR3 is CASRPGLPGSGELFF. For the CDR3, the DNA is TGTGCCAGCAGACCTGGACTCCCTGGATCCGGGGAGCTGTTTTTT.

This sequence joins TRBV20-1 and TRBJ1-6; the match to TRBD1 covers 7 bases. The V gene's germline CDR1 is DFQATT and CDR2 SNEGSKA (reference sequence). The CDR3 is 14 amino acids. V lost 6 bases and J lost 6; bases outside the gene matches: 8. The CDR3 spells CSARQGLTNSPLHF. The CDR3 DNA sequence: TGCAGTGCGCGACAGGGCCTCACTAATTCACCCCTCCACTTT.

The table lists this clone with many counts. The V and J genes are TRBV11-2 and TRBJ1-6, with no clear D. Trimming took off 3 bases at V and 8 bases at J, with 5 bases between the two ends. This CDR3 is built from 12 residues. Germline V lookup: CDR1 SGHAT, CDR2 FQNNGV. The chain's CDR3 is CASSLVDSPLHF. The CDR3 DNA reads as TGTGCCAGCAGCTTGGTCGATTCACCCCTCCACTTT.

In this sample, this clone turned up a few times. Possible read error: a much larger clone is one base away. The chain carries TRBV15 and TRBJ1-4, with D unclear. Germline V gives CDR1 LNHNV, CDR2 YYDKDF (reference sequence). This CDR3 is 13 amino acids long. The V and J ends lost 0 bases and 8 bases respectively, with 7 bases between them. CDR3 loop: CATSREAVEKLFF. For the CDR3, the DNA is TGTGCCACCAGCAGAGAGGCAGTCGAAAAACTGTTTTTT.

This clone appeared many times. The CDR3 loop is CASSLVGGAEAFF. The CDR3 DNA reads TGTGCCAGCAGCTTAGTAGGGGGGGCTGAAGCTTTCTTT. The chain carries TRBV7-3 and TRBJ1-1, with a tentative D call TRBD1 (6 bases). V lost 2 bases, J lost 6 bases, and 10 bases lay in between. Germline assignment: CDR1 SGHTA and CDR2 FQGTGA. The CDR3 has 13 amino acids.

This clone was seen ten or more times. The V call is TRBV7-9, the J call TRBJ2-1; the D gene is possibly TRBD1 (6 bases). V lost 1 base to trimming and J lost 9 bases, with 10 bases between them. CDR3 length equals 13 residues. Germline-derived CDR1 and CDR2 are SEHNR and FQNEAQ (reference sequence). The CDR3 DNA reads TGTGCCAGCAGCTTAGGGACAGAGGGTGAGCAGTTCTTC. As protein: CASSLGTEGEQFF.

This clone was seen many times. The chain employs TRBV20-1 and TRBJ2-7, with 13 nucleotides matching TRBD2. The CDR3 has 15 amino acids. Germline V gene lookup returns CDR1 DFQATT and CDR2 SNEGSKA (reference sequence). The V and J ends lost 4 bases and 7 bases, in that order; junction bases with no gene match: 10. CDR3 sequence: CSATFHEGLAGEQYF. The CDR3 DNA reads as TGCAGTGCTACCTTCCACGAGGGACTAGCGGGAGAGCAGTACTTC.